These 28 T cell receptor beta chains share one sample of origin, sequenced in a study of T cell responses to AZD1222 COVID-19 vaccine. The method was immunoSEQ multiplex PCR; TCRdb's version includes in-frame clones alone and lacks a portion of them. The sample contains about 84,000 clones, over 75% of which appear only once. The sequences come from peripheral blood, collected 28 days after the second AZD1222 dose. The source of these receptors is an adult who received the AZD1222 COVID-19 vaccine.

The CDR3 sequence: CASSPSLLNTEAFF. In nucleotides, the CDR3 is TGTGCCAGCTCACCTTCGCTGTTGAACACTGAAGCTTTCTTT. The chain combines TRBV18 with TRBJ1-1; no firm D call. The CDR3 has 14 amino acids. In germline, CDR1 is KGHSH, CDR2 LQKENI. V was shortened by 3 bases and J by 0 bases, with 8 bases between the two germline ends.

This chain joins TRBV19 and TRBJ1-5, with 8 bases aligning to TRBD1. Trimming at V came to 7 bases and at J to 6 bases, leaving 8 bases not matched to a gene. The CDR3 has 14 amino acids. Germline CDR1 and CDR2: LNHDA and SQIVND (reference sequence). DNA of the CDR3: TGTGCCAGTATACCCGGACAGGGAGGTCAGCCCCAGCATTTT. Amino acids: CASIPGQGGQPQHF.

The V and J genes are TRBV7-9 and TRBJ2-2; possibly TRBD2 for D (5 bases). The CDR3 sequence is 16 residues long. Trimming removed 3 bases at V and 6 bases at J, with 17 bases between. Germline assignment: CDR1 SEHNR and CDR2 FQNEAQ (reference sequence). The CDR3 here is CASSLAGLSIAGELFF. For the CDR3, the DNA is TGTGCCAGCAGCTTGGCGGGTTTATCGATCGCCGGGGAGCTGTTTTTT.

This clone was counted a single time. The V call is TRBV19, the J call TRBJ2-2; D gene ambiguous. The CDR3 runs to 14 residues. Germline CDR1 is LNHDA and CDR2 is SQIVND (reference sequence). Deletions cut 5 bases from V and 3 bases from J, with 10 bases between. The CDR3 loop reads CASSSDTHTGELFF. In DNA form, the CDR3 reads TGTGCCAGTAGTTCTGACACCCACACCGGGGAGCTGTTTTTT. The complete variable domain, with remaining parts taken from reference TRBV19 and TRBJ2-2, reads DGGITQSPKYLFRKEGQNVTLSCEQNLNHDAMYWYRQDPGQGLRLIYYSQIVNDFQKGDIAEGYSVSREKKESFPLTVTSAQKNPTAFYLCASSSDTHTGELFFGEGSRLTVL.

This clone appeared once. This chain uses TRBV3-1 (or the pseudogene TRBV3-2) with TRBJ2-1; tentative D call: TRBD2 (6 bases). CDR3 length: 14 residues. The V end lost 3 bases, the J end lost 8 bases, and 14 bases lay between the germline ends. Germline CDR1 is LGHDT and CDR2 is YNNKEL (reference sequence). CDR3 residues: CASSQVVGRHEQFF. The CDR3 nucleotides are TGTGCCAGCAGCCAGGTAGTTGGGAGGCATGAGCAGTTCTTC.

The chain recombines TRBV5-1 with TRBJ2-3; 15 nucleotides line up with TRBD2. There are 16 residues in the CDR3. Germline CDR1 is SGHRS and CDR2 is YFSETQ. J was trimmed by 5 bases and V by 4 bases; bases with no gene match: 5. The CDR3 region has the DNA TGCGCCAGCAGCCCAGGACTAGCGGGAGGGCGAGATACGCAGTATTTT. Translation: CASSPGLAGGRDTQYF.

The chain couples TRBV5-1 to TRBJ2-7; 9 nucleotides agree with TRBD2. The CDR3 totals 14 residues. Germline V gives CDR1 SGHRS, CDR2 YFSETQ. V trimming: 4 bases; J trimming: 1 base; junction bases outside the gene matches: 3. This CDR3 reads CASSPTSGSYEQYF. CDR3 bases: TGCGCCAGCAGCCCTACTAGCGGGTCCTACGAGCAGTACTTC.

The V gene is TRBV28, the J gene TRBJ1-2; a possible D gene is TRBD1 (6 bases). This CDR3 region has 14 residues. Trimming left V 6 bases short and J 3 bases short, with 14 bases between. CDR1 is MDHEN and CDR2 is SYDVKM in the germline V gene. The CDR3 is CASRPGGGYYGYTF. CDR3 nucleotides: TGTGCCAGCAGACCTGGGGGGGGCTACTATGGCTACACCTTC.

The rearrangement joins TRBV15 to TRBJ2-5; the match to TRBD2 covers 8 bases. CDR3 length: 16 residues. V lost 3 bases to trimming and J lost 3 bases; unmatched junction nucleotides: 9. CDR1 is LNHNV, CDR2 YYDKDF, per germline (reference sequence). CDR3 sequence: CATSSKLSGGEETQYF. In nucleotides, the CDR3 is TGTGCCACCAGCAGTAAGCTATCCGGGGGGGAAGAGACCCAGTACTTC.

The chain uses TRBV6-6 and TRBJ1-5, with a tentative D call TRBD1 (5 bases). Per germline, CDR1 MNHNY and CDR2 SVGAGI (reference sequence). The CDR3 totals 15 residues. V dropped 4 bases and J dropped 2 bases, with 12 bases sitting between them. The CDR3 reads CASSWGGFGNQPQHF. CDR3 bases: TGTGCCAGCAGTTGGGGGGGATTTGGCAATCAGCCCCAGCATTTT.

The chain joins TRBV7-9 to TRBJ2-1; 8 bases agree with TRBD2. Germline CDR1 and CDR2: SEHNR and FQNEAQ (reference sequence). The V gene end was trimmed by 7 bases and the J gene end by 6 bases; junction bases not matched to a gene: 11. There are 15 residues in the CDR3. CDR3 sequence reads: CASIELSGSFNEQFF. The CDR3 DNA reads as TGTGCCAGCATCGAGCTGAGCGGGAGCTTCAATGAGCAGTTCTTC.

The chain links TRBV12-3 or TRBV12-4 to TRBJ2-7; D gene unclear. The CDR3 is 12 residues long. V lost 1 base and J lost 7, with 8 bases in between. Written as DNA, the CDR3 is TGTGCCAGCAGTTTAGGTGTGGGGGAGCAGTACGTC. This sequence encodes CASSLGVGEQYV.

By sample fraction, this clone is medium-sized (0.01 to 0.1%). The chain uses TRBV9 and TRBJ2-2; 7 nucleotides align to TRBD2. The V gene's germline CDR1 is SGDLS and CDR2 YYNGEE. V shed 4 bases, J shed 5 bases, and the junction held 14 bases outside the gene matches. CDR3 length equals 17 residues. The CDR3 protein is CASSPRRGRAGTGELFF. DNA for the CDR3: TGTGCCAGCAGCCCCAGACGAGGGAGGGCCGGGACCGGGGAGCTGTTTTTT.

This chain uses TRBV29-1 with TRBJ1-2, with D possibly matching TRBD1 (5 bases). Between the trimmed V and J ends, which lost 5 bases and 6 bases, there was a span of 10 bases. The CDR3 contains 11 residues. CDR1 and CDR2 from the germline V gene are SQVTM and ANQGSEA. The CDR3 region has the DNA TGCAGCGTTTCGGCGGGGGATGGCTACACCTTC. Protein: CSVSAGDGYTF.

The chain employs TRBV3-1 (or the pseudogene TRBV3-2) and TRBJ1-6; possible D gene TRBD1, 5 bases. This CDR3 region has 16 residues. CDR1 and CDR2 from the germline V gene are LGHDT and YNNKEL (reference sequence). V dropped 1 base and J dropped 7 bases, with 14 bases sitting between them. The CDR3 sequence: CASSQARAWGNSPLHF. CDR3 in DNA: TGTGCCAGCAGCCAAGCCAGGGCATGGGGAAATTCACCCCTCCACTTT.

This rearrangement joins TRBV24-1 to TRBJ2-1, with D unresolved. Germline V gene sequence: CDR1 KGHDR, CDR2 SFDVKD. This CDR3 has 15 residues. With 3 bases removed from V and 5 bases from J, the gap between germline ends came to 13 bases. The CDR3 here is CATSDPTSTDNEQFF. As DNA, the CDR3 is TGTGCCACCAGTGATCCCACCTCGACCGACAATGAGCAGTTCTTC.

J is TRBJ1-1 and V is TRBV5-4; 9 bases agree with TRBD1. This CDR3 has 14 amino acids. Germline V gene lookup returns CDR1 SGHNT and CDR2 YYREEE (reference sequence). Trimming took 6 bases from V and 5 from J; bases not matched to a gene: 8. Written as DNA, the CDR3 is TGTGCCAGCACCAGGGACAGGGTAGGAACTGAAGCTTTCTTT. Protein sequence: CASTRDRVGTEAFF. Filled out from reference TRBV5-4 and TRBJ1-1, the complete variable domain reads ETGVTQSPTHLIKTRGQQVTLRCSSQSGHNTVSWYQQALGQGPQFIFQYYREEENGRGNFPPRFSGLQFPNYSSELNVNALELDDSALYLCASTRDRVGTEAFFGQGTRLTVV.

With regard to this clone: The same CDR3 can be traced to other DNA sequences in this sample. CDR3: CASSLEVGANTGELFF. CDR3 DNA: TGTGCCAGCAGCTTAGAGGTCGGGGCGAACACCGGGGAGCTGTTTTTT. This chain joins TRBV11-3 and TRBJ2-2, with a possible D match to TRBD2 (5 bases). The V end was cut by 0 bases, the J end by 0 bases, with 8 bases between. The CDR3 covers 16 residues. Germline loops: CDR1 SGHNT, CDR2 YENEEA.

The chain uses TRBV9 and TRBJ2-5, with unresolved D. V was clipped by 0 bases and J by 5 bases, with 11 bases between them. The CDR3 extends over 14 amino acids. The germline gives CDR1 SGDLS, CDR2 YYNGEE. The CDR3 loop reads CASSVGVVLETQYF. CDR3 nucleotide sequence: TGTGCCAGCAGCGTAGGTGTGGTCCTTGAGACCCAGTACTTC.

The rearrangement uses TRBV28 and TRBJ2-7, with D possibly being TRBD1 or TRBD2 (5 bases each). The length of the CDR3 is 13 residues. CDR1 MDHEN and CDR2 SYDVKM come from the germline V gene. V lost 4 bases to trimming and J lost 7 bases, with 14 bases between them. Here the CDR3 DNA reads TGTGCCAGCAGTTCATCCGGGACGAGAGAGCAGTACTTC. Translated: CASSSSGTREQYF.

This rearrangement joins TRBV18 to TRBJ2-7, with D tentatively TRBD2 (6 bases). Trimming removed 6 bases from V and 5 bases from J, with 20 bases in between. The CDR3 runs 15 residues. CDR1 KGHSH and CDR2 LQKENI come from the germline V gene. CDR3 in DNA: TGTGCCAGCTCTCAAGCCGGGACTCCCGACAACGAGCAGTACTTC. Amino acid sequence: CASSQAGTPDNEQYF.

This clone was counted a single time. This chain joins TRBV3-1 (or the pseudogene TRBV3-2) and TRBJ2-3; D gene unclear. The CDR3 is made up of 14 amino acids. With 4 bases removed from V and 5 bases from J, the gap between germline ends came to 13 bases. Germline lookup yields CDR1 LGHDT and CDR2 YNNKEL (reference sequence). CDR3 sequence (DNA): TGTGCCAGCAGCCCTAGGTTGGTTGGAGATACGCAGTATTTT. Its protein is CASSPRLVGDTQYF.

This rearrangement joins TRBV9 to TRBJ2-1; 7 bases align to TRBD2. The V gene's germline CDR1 is SGDLS and CDR2 YYNGEE. The CDR3 extends over 15 amino acids. The junction had 9 bases not matched to a gene; V was cut back by 3 bases and J by 6 bases. CDR3 amino acids: CASSESPRGGNEQFF. CDR3 DNA: TGTGCCAGCAGCGAGAGTCCCCGCGGGGGCAATGAGCAGTTCTTC.

The CDR3 region is CASSRGTGGEETQYF. CDR3 DNA sequence: TGTGCCAGCAGCCGTGGGACAGGGGGCGAAGAGACCCAGTACTTC. This sequence joins TRBV6-5 and TRBJ2-5, with 12 bases fitting TRBD1. J gave up 3 bases and V 6 bases, and 5 bases lay outside the gene matches. CDR1 and CDR2 from the germline V gene are MNHEY and SVGAGI. The length of the CDR3 is 15 residues.

The V and J genes are TRBV30 and TRBJ1-1, with 9 bases that match TRBD1. After removal of 3 bases from V and 4 bases from J, the junction contained 6 bases not matched to a gene. The CDR3 loop spans 14 amino acids. Germline V gene sequence: CDR1 GTSNPN, CDR2 SVGIG (reference sequence). The CDR3 here is CAWRDTGGSTEAFF. The CDR3 DNA follows: TGTGCCTGGAGGGACACAGGGGGCTCCACTGAAGCTTTCTTT.

The chain recombines TRBV7-7 with TRBJ2-5, with D uncertain. With 2 bases removed from V and 2 bases from J, the gap between germline ends came to 9 bases. CDR1 is SSHAT and CDR2 is FNYEAQ in the germline V gene (reference sequence). The CDR3 is made up of 14 amino acids. CDR3: CASSLRPGQETQYF. The CDR3 nucleotides are TGTGCCAGCAGCTTAAGGCCAGGTCAAGAGACCCAGTACTTC.

The chain recombines TRBV14 with TRBJ1-2; D ambiguous. CDR1 and CDR2 from the germline V gene are SGHDN and FVKESK. The CDR3 spans 12 residues. V was trimmed by 1 base and J by 5 bases, leaving 5 bases between them. The CDR3 DNA reads as TGTGCCAGCAGCCAAGGTGTGTATGGCTACACCTTC. Amino acid sequence: CASSQGVYGYTF.

V is TRBV3-1 (or the pseudogene TRBV3-2) and J is TRBJ2-5, with TRBD1 as a possible D gene (5 bases). Trimming took 0 bases from V and 5 from J, leaving 10 bases between them. CDR1 and CDR2 from the germline V gene are LGHDT and YNNKEL (reference sequence). The CDR3 loop spans 14 amino acids. The CDR3 reads CASSQEVRAETQYF. The CDR3 DNA sequence: TGTGCCAGCAGCCAAGAAGTCAGGGCGGAGACCCAGTACTTC.